This record concerns one T cell receptor beta chain sequence. The target antigen is unknown. PCR employed 60 Vbeta and 13 Jbeta primers. Under the authors' procedure: Some 12 million shared chains were among the roughly 80 million unique TCR beta chains that a later analysis counted. Generated by immunoSEQ multiplex PCR, the TCRdb table keeps only in-frame clones and is missing some. V, J and clone size were drawn from that table, and D and trimming were deduced from the DNA. The table shows 200,000 to 250,000 clones, with 70% to 90% occurring only once. V shed 5 bases, J shed 7 bases, and the junction held 8 bases outside the gene matches. This CDR3 spans 15 amino acids. Looked up from germline, CDR1 is SNHLY and CDR2 is FYNNEI. These data originate in a study of cytomegalovirus exposure and HLA in healthy donors. Study-wide points: Highest at DRB1 and lowest at HLA-C, TCR association rates differed among HLA loci in a later analysis. In a later analysis, V- and J-gene trimming of beta chains associated with a DCLRE1C missense variant, replicated independently. Several top significant clusters appeared, in a later analysis, to be linked to common viral pathogens.

The sample comprised PBMCs. This chain joins TRBV2 and TRBJ1-6; 7 nucleotides match TRBD1. The sequence was collected from a man aged 25 to 45 in good health and CMV-seronegative. The CDR3 sequence is CASSPTGDGNSPLHF. The CDR3 DNA reads TGTGCCAGCAGTCCCACAGGGGACGGAAATTCACCCCTCCACTTT.